This T cell receptor beta chain is drawn from a study of cytomegalovirus exposure and HLA in healthy donors. Study summary: The platform used for the 100 to 150 validation repertoires matched that of the 650 to 750 first-cohort repertoires, a later analysis reported.

Germline CDR1 is MGHRA and CDR2 is YSYEKL. The CDR3 is 15 amino acids. The ends lost 3 bases at V and 10 bases at J; junction bases unmatched: 10. TCRdb's copy holds only in-frame clones and misses some; the assay was immunoSEQ multiplex PCR. The sample has 150,000 to 200,000 clones, about 81% seen once. The gene calls are TRBV4-1 and TRBJ1-4; 8 bases match TRBD1. This sequence was found in a woman younger than 45 in good health and CMV-seronegative. The sequenced material came from PBMCs. CDR3 loop: CASSHLWGQVAKLFF. DNA for the CDR3: TGCGCCAGCAGCCACCTGTGGGGACAGGTTGCAAAACTGTTTTTT.